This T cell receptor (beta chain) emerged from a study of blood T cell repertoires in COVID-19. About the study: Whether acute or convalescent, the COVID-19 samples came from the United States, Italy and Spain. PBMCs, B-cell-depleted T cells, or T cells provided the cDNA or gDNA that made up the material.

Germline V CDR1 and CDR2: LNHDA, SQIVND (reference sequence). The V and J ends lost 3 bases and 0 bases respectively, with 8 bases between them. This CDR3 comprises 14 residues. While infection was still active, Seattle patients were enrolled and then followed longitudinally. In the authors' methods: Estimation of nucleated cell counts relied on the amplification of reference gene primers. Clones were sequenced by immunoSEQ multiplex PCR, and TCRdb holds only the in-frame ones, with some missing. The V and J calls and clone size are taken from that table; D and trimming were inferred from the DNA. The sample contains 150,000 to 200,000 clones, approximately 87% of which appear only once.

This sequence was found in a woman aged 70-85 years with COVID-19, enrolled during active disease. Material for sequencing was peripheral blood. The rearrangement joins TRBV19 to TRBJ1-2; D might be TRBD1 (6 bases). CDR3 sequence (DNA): TGTGCCAGTAGTATCCAGGGGACTAACTATGGCTACACCTTC. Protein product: CASSIQGTNYGYTF.